Described below is a single TCR beta chain sequence and its context. Its antigen remains unknown. This sample was included in a study of monozygotic twins with inflammatory bowel disease. Study-wide results and caveats: Compared with healthy co-twins, IBD patients showed reduced TCRbeta repertoire diversity by inverse Simpson.

TCRdb reprocessed the 5' RACE reads and stores each CDR3 protein as one record, lacking DNA. This listing includes 300,000 to 400,000 distinct CDR3 sequences. This CDR3 spans 14 amino acids. Germline CDR1 DFQATT, CDR2 SNEGSKA (reference sequence). The clonotype originates from a human donor with ulcerative colitis or Crohn's disease, or a healthy co-twin of an affected twin (not recorded which). This chain connects TRBV20-1 to TRBJ1-5. The sequenced sample consisted of blood. CDR3 protein: CSAKMGYSNQPQHF.